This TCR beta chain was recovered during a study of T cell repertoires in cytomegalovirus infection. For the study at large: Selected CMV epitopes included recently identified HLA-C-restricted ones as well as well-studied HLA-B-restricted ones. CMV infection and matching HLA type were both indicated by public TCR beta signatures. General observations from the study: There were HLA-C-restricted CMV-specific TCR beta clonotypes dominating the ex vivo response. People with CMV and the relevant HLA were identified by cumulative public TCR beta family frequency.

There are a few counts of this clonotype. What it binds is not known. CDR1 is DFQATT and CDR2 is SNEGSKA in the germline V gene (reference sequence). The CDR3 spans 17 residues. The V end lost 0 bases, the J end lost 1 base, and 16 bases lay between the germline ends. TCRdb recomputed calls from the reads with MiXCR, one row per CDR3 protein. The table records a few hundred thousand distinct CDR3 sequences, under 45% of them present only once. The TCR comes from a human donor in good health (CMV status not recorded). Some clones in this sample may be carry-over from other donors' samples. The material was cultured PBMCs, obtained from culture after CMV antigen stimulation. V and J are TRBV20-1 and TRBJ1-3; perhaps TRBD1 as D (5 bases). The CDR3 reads CSARDPGGVSSGNTIYF. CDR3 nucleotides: TGCAGTGCTAGAGATCCGGGGGGAGTCTCTTCTGGAAACACCATATATTTT.